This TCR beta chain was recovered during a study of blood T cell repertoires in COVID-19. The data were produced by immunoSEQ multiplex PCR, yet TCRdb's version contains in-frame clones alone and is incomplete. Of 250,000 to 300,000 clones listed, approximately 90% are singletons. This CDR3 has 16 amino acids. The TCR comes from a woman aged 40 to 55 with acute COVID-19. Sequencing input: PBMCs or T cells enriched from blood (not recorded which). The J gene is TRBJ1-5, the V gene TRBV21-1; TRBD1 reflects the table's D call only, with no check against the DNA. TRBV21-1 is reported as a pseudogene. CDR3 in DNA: TGTGCCAGCAGCAAAACCCCCCCCCGCAGGGAACAGCCCCAGCATTTT. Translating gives CASSKTPPRREQPQHF.